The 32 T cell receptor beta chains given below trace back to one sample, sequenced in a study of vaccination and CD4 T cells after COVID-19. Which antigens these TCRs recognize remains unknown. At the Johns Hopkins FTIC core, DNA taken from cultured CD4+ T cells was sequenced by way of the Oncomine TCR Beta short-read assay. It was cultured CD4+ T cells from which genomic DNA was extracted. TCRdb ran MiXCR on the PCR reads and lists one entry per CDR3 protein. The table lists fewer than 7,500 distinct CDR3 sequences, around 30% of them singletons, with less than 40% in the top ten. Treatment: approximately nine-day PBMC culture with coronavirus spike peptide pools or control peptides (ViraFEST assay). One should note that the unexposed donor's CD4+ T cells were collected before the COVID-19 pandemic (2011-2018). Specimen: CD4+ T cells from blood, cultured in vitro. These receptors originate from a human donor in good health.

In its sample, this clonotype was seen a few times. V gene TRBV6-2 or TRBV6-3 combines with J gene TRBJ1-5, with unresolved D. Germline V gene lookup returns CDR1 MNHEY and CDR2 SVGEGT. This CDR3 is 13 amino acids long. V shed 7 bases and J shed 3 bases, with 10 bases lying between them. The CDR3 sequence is CASTDTSNQPQHF. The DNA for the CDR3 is TGTGCCAGCACTGACACCTCCAATCAGCCCCAGCATTTT.

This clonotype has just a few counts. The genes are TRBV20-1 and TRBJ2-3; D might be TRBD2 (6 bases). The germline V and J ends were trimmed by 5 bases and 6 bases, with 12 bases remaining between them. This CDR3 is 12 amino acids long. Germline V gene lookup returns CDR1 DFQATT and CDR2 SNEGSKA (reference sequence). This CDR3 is CSALLASDTQYF. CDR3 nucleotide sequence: TGCAGTGCTCTACTAGCCTCGGATACGCAGTATTTT.

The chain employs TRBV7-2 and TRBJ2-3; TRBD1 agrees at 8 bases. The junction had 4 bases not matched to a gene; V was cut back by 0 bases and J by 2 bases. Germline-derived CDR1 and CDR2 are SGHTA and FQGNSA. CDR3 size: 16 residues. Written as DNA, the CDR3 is TGTGCCAGCAGCTTAGCGAGGACAGGGTTCACAGATACGCAGTATTTT. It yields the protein CASSLARTGFTDTQYF.

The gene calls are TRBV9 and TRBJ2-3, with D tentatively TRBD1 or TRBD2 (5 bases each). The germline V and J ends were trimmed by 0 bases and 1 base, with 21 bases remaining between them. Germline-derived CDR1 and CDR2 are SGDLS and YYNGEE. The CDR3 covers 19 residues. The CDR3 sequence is CASSVDGTGPITGTDTQYF. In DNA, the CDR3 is TGTGCCAGCAGCGTAGATGGGACCGGCCCCATCACGGGCACAGATACGCAGTATTTT.

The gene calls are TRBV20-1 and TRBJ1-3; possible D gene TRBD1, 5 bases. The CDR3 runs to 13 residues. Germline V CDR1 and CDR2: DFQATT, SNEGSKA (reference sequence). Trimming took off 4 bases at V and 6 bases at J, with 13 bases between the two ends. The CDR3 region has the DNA TGCAGTGCTATAGGGGCCAGCATAAACACCATATATTTT. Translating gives CSAIGASINTIYF.

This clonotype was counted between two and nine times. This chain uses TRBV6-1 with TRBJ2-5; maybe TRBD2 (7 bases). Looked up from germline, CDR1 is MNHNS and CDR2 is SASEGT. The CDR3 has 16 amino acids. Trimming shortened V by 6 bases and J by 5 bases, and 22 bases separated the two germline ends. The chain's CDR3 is CASSRGDQGFGETQYF. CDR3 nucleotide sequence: TGTGCCAGCAGCCGGGGGGATCAGGGGTTTGGGGAGACCCAGTACTTC.

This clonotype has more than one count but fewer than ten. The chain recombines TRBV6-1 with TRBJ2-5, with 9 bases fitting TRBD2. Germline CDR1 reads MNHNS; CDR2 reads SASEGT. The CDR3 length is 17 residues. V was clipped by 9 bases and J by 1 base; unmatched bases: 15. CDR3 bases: TGTGCCAGTATGCTCACGGGCGGGAGGGCCTCCCAAGAGACCCAGTACTTC. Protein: CASMLTGGRASQETQYF.

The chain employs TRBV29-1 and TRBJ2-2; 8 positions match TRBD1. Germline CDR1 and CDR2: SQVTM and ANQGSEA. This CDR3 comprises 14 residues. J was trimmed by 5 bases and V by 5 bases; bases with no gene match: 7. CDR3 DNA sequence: TGCAGCGTTAGGGGTACAGGGGGAACCGGGGAGCTGTTTTTT. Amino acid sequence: CSVRGTGGTGELFF.

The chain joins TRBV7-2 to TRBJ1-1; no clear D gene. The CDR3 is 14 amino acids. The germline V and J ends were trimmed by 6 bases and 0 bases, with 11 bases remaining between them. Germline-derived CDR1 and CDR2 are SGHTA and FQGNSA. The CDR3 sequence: CASRYGLLNTEAFF. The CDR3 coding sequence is TGTGCCAGCAGATACGGGTTGCTGAACACTGAAGCTTTCTTT.

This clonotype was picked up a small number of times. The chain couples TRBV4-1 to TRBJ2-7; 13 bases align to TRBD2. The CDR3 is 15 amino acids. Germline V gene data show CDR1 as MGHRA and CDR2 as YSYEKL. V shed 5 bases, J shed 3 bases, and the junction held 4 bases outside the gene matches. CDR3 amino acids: CASSEGLAGSYEQYF. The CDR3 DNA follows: TGCGCCAGCAGCGAGGGACTAGCGGGAAGCTACGAGCAGTACTTC.

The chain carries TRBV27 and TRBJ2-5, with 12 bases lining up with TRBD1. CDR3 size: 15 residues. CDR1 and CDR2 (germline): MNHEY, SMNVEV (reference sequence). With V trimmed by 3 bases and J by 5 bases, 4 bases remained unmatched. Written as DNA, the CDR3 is TGTGCCAGCAGTTTCCGGGACAGGGGGCCGGAGACCCAGTACTTC. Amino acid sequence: CASSFRDRGPETQYF.

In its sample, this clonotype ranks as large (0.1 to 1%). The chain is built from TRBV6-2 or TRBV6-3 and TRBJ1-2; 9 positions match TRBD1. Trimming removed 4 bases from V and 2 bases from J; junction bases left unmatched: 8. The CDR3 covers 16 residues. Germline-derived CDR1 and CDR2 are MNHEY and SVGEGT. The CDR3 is CASSSPGQGMNYGYTF. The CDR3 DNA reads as TGTGCCAGCAGTTCACCGGGACAGGGCATGAACTATGGCTACACCTTC.

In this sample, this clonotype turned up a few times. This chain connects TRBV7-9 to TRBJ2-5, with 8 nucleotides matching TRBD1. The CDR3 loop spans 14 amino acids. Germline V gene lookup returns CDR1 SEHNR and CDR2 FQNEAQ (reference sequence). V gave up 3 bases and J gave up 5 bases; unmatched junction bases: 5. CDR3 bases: TGTGCCAGCAGCTTTTGGACAGGGATGGAGACCCAGTACTTC. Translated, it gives CASSFWTGMETQYF. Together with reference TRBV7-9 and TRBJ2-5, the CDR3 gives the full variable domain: DTGVSQNPRHKITKRGQNVTFRCDPISEHNRLYWYRQTLGQGPEFLTYFQNEAQLEKSRLLSDRFSAERPKGSFSTLEIQRTEQGDSAMYLCASSFWTGMETQYFGPGTRLLVL.

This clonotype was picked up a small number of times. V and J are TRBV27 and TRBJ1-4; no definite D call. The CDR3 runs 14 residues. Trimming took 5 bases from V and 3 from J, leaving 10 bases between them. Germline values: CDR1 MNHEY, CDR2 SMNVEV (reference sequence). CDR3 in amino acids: CASSPTRSNEKLFF. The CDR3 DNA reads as TGTGCCAGCAGTCCGACGCGATCTAATGAAAAACTGTTTTTT.

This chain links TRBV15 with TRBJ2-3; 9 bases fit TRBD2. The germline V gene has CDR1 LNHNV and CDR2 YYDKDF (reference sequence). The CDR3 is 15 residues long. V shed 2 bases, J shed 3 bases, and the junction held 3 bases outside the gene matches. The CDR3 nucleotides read TGTGCCACCAGCAGACCAGCGGGAGGAACAGATACGCAGTATTTT. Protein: CATSRPAGGTDTQYF. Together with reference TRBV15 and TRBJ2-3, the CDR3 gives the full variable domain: DAMVIQNPRYQVTQFGKPVTLSCSQTLNHNVMYWYQQKSSQAPKLLFHYYDKDFNNEADTPDNFQSRRPNTSFCFLDIRSPGLGDTAMYLCATSRPAGGTDTQYFGPGTRLTVL.

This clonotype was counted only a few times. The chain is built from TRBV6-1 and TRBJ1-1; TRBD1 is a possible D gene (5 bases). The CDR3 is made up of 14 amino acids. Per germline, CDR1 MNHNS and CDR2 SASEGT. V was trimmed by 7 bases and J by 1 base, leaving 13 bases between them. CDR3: CASTDGARNTEAFF. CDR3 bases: TGTGCCAGCACCGACGGGGCGAGGAACACTGAAGCTTTCTTT.

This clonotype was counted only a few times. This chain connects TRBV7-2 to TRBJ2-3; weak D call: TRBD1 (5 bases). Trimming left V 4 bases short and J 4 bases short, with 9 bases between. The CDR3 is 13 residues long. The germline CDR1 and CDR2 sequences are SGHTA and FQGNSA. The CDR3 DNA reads TGTGCCAGCAGCTATCAGGGTCCAGATACGCAGTATTTT. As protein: CASSYQGPDTQYF.

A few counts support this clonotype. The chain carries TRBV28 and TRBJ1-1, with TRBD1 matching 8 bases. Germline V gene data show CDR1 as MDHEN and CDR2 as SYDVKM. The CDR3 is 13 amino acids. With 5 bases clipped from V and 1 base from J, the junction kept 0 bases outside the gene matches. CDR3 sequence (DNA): TGTGCCAGCAGTGGACAGGGGAACACTGAAGCTTTCTTT. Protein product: CASSGQGNTEAFF.

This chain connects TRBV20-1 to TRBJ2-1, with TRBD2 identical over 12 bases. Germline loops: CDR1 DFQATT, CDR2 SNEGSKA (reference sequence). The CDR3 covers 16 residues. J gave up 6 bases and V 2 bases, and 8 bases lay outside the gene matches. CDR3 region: CSARRTGLAGSNEQFF. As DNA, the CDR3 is TGCAGTGCTAGACGCACGGGACTAGCGGGTTCCAATGAGCAGTTCTTC.

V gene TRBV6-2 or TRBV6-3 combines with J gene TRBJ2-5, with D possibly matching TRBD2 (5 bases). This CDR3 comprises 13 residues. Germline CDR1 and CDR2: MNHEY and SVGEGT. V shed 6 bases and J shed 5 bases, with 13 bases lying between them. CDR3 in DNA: TGTGCCAGCAGCCCCGGGGTTATGGAGACCCAGTACTTC. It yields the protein CASSPGVMETQYF.

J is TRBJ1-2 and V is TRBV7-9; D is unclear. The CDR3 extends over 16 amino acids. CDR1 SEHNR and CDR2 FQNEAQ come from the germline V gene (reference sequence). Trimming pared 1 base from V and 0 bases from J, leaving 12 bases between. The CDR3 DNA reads TGTGCCAGCAGCTTAGGACCTTCGCAAGCTAACTATGGCTACACCTTC. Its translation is CASSLGPSQANYGYTF.

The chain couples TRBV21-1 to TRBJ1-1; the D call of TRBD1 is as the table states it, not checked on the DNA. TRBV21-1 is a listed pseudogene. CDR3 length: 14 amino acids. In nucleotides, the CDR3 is TGTGCCAGCAGCAACCAGGGGCTGGAGCCTGAAGCTTTCTTT. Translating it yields CASSNQGLEPEAFF.

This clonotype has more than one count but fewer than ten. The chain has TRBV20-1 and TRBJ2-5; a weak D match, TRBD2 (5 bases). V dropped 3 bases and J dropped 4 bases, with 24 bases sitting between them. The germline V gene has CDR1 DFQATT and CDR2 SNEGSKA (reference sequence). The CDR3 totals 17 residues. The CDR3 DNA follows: TGCAGTGCTAGGCTGCCGGAGCGCGGGCGGCTGGGAGAGACCCAGTACTTC. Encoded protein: CSARLPERGRLGETQYF.

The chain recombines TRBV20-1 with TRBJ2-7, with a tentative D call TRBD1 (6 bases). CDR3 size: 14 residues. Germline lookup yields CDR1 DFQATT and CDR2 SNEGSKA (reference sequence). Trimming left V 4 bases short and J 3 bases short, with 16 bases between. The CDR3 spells CSATLGRGDYEQYF. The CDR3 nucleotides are TGCAGTGCTACCCTCGGCAGGGGTGACTACGAGCAGTACTTC.

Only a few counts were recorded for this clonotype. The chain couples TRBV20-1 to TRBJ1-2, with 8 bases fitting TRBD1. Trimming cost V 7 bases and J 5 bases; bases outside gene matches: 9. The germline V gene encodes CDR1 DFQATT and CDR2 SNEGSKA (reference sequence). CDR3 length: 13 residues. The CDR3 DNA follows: TGCAGTGTCCCGGACAGGGAGGTATATGGCTACACCTTC. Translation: CSVPDREVYGYTF.

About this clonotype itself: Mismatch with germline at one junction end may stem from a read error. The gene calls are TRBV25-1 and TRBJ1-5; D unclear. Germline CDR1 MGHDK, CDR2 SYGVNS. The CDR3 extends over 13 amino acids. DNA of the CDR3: TGTGCCCGCAGTGAGAGTGGCAATCAGCCCCAGCATTTT. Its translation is CARSESGNQPQHF. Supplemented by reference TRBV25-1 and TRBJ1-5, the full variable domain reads EADIYQTPRYLVIGTGKKITLECSQTMGHDKMYWYQQDPGMELHLIHYSYGVNSTEKGDLSSESTVSRIRTEHFPLTLESARPSHTSQYLCARSESGNQPQHFGDGTRLSIL.

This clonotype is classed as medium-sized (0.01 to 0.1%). The CDR3, as DNA: TGTGCCAGCAGTCCGCTACATCCGAGAGCAGATACGCAGTATTTT. This encodes CASSPLHPRADTQYF. The chain recombines TRBV27 with TRBJ2-3; no definite D call. Per germline, CDR1 MNHEY and CDR2 SMNVEV (reference sequence). V was cut by 5 bases and J by 4 bases, with 16 bases left in between. The CDR3 sequence is 15 residues long.

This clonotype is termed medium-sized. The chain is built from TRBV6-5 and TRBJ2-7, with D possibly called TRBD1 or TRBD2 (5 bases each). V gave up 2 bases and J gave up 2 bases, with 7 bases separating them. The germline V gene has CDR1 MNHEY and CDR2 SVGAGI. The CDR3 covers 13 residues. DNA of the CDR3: TGTGCCAGCAGTTACGGGACGACCTACGAGCAGTACTTC. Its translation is CASSYGTTYEQYF.

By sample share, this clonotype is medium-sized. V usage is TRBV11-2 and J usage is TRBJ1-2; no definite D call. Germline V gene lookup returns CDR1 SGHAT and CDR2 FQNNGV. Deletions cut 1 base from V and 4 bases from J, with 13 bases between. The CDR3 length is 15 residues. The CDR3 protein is CASSLVEPRSYGYTF. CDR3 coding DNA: TGTGCCAGCAGCTTAGTGGAACCCCGTTCCTATGGCTACACCTTC.

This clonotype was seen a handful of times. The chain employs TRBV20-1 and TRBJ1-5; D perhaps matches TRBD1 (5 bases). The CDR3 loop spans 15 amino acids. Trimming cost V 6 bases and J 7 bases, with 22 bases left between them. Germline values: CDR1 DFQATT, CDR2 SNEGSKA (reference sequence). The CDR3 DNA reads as TGCAGTGCGGCCCAACCGGGGGGGGGATCGCAGCCCCAGCATTTT. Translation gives CSAAQPGGGSQPQHF.

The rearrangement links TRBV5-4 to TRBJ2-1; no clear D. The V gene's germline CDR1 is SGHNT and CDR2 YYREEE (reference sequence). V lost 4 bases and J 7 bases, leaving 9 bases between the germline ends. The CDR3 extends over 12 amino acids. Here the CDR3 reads CASSIMGNEQFF. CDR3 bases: TGTGCCAGCAGCATAATGGGAAATGAGCAGTTCTTC. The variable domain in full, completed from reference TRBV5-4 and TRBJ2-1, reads ETGVTQSPTHLIKTRGQQVTLRCSSQSGHNTVSWYQQALGQGPQFIFQYYREEENGRGNFPPRFSGLQFPNYSSELNVNALELDDSALYLCASSIMGNEQFFGPGTRLTVL.

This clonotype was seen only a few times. CDR3: CSAPHRGTSLYNSPLHF. CDR3 DNA sequence: TGCAGTGCTCCTCACCGCGGGACATCATTATATAATTCACCCCTCCACTTT. The gene calls are TRBV20-1 and TRBJ1-6; possibly TRBD1 for D (6 bases). The CDR3 is 17 residues long. V was shortened by 5 bases and J by 4 bases, with 21 bases between the two germline ends. CDR1 and CDR2 (germline): DFQATT, SNEGSKA (reference sequence).